The 4 T cell receptor beta chains below were found in one sample sequenced in a study of T cell responses to AZD1222 COVID-19 vaccine. Data came from immunoSEQ multiplex PCR; TCRdb stores just in-frame clones and leaves some out. The sample shows 70,000 to 95,000 clones, approximately 90% of them seen only once. Sequenced here: peripheral blood, sampled 28 days after the second AZD1222 dose. The origin of the receptors is an adult who received the AZD1222 COVID-19 vaccine.

The chain uses TRBV12-3 or TRBV12-4 and TRBJ1-1; no clear D gene. The CDR3 has 13 residues. V dropped 6 bases and J dropped 9 bases, with 17 bases sitting between them. The CDR3 nucleotides read TGTGCCAGCAGATCTTCCGGGAATAATAAAGCTTTCTTT. Protein: CASRSSGNNKAFF.

V usage is TRBV7-3 and J usage is TRBJ2-1; TRBD2 aligns across 8 bases. In germline, CDR1 is SGHTA, CDR2 FQGTGA. V lost 5 bases, J lost 1 base, and 4 bases stayed unmatched. The CDR3 spans 15 residues. The CDR3 loop is CASSPGGVSYNEQFF. Here the CDR3 DNA reads TGTGCCAGCAGCCCCGGGGGGGTATCCTACAATGAGCAGTTCTTC.

This chain connects TRBV19 to TRBJ2-5; D possibly uses TRBD1 or TRBD2 (5 bases each). The CDR3 spans 15 residues. Between the trimmed V and J ends, which lost 5 bases and 4 bases, there was a span of 17 bases. Germline-derived CDR1 and CDR2 are LNHDA and SQIVND (reference sequence). The CDR3 bases are TGTGCCAGTAGTGCCCGGGACCTCCCCACAGAGACCCAGTACTTC. This translates into CASSARDLPTETQYF.

The CDR3 loop reads CASSNRQGAVEKLFF. The CDR3 nucleotides are TGTGCCAGCAGCAATCGACAGGGGGCGGTTGAAAAACTGTTTTTT. V and J are TRBV6-6 and TRBJ1-4, with 10 bases fitting TRBD1. The CDR3 totals 15 residues. V dropped 6 bases and J dropped 7; count of bases not matched to a gene: 8. Germline assignment: CDR1 MNHNY and CDR2 SVGAGI (reference sequence).